A single sample is the source of the 30 T cell receptor beta chains below, sequenced in a study of blood T cell repertoires in COVID-19. The repertoire was sequenced with immunoSEQ multiplex PCR; TCRdb's copy has only in-frame clones and lacks some. Of about 72,000 clones listed, approximately 86% are singletons. Sequencing used peripheral blood. These receptors all stem from a man aged 45-65 years with acute or convalescent COVID-19.

The rearrangement uses TRBV5-5 and TRBJ1-5; 7 bases align to TRBD1. V shed 2 bases, J shed 3 bases, and the junction held 2 bases outside the gene matches. The CDR3 is made up of 14 amino acids. Germline CDR1 and CDR2: SGHKS and YYEKEE (reference sequence). The CDR3 DNA is TGTGCCAGCAGCTTCGGACAGGTCAATCAGCCCCAGCATTTT. Translating it yields CASSFGQVNQPQHF.

This chain uses TRBV29-1 with TRBJ1-1; D might be TRBD1 (6 bases). CDR3 size: 18 residues. Deletions cut 4 bases from V and 3 bases from J, with 27 bases between. Germline V gives CDR1 SQVTM, CDR2 ANQGSEA. The CDR3: CSVAQLLANQQGYTEAFF. CDR3 in DNA: TGCAGCGTTGCACAATTGTTGGCGAATCAACAGGGATACACTGAAGCTTTCTTT.

The chain employs TRBV13 and TRBJ1-2; perhaps TRBD1 as D (5 bases). Per the germline V gene, CDR1 is PRHDT and CDR2 is FYEKMQ (reference sequence). V was clipped by 1 base and J by 4 bases, with 13 bases between them. CDR3 length equals 15 residues. The CDR3 loop is CASSLVGAGAYGYTF. CDR3 sequence (DNA): TGTGCCAGCAGCTTAGTGGGCGCTGGGGCCTATGGCTACACCTTC.

The chain combines TRBV5-1 with TRBJ1-6; D not certain. The CDR3 totals 15 residues. Germline V gene lookup returns CDR1 SGHRS and CDR2 YFSETQ. Trimming cost V 5 bases and J 5 bases, with 14 bases left between them. CDR3: CASRRGVRDNSPLHF. The CDR3, as DNA: TGCGCCAGCAGGAGAGGCGTCAGAGATAATTCACCCCTCCACTTT.

The chain combines TRBV12-5 with TRBJ1-5, with 7 bases lining up with TRBD1. CDR1 and CDR2 (germline): LGHNT, FRNRAP. There are 15 residues in the CDR3. With 4 bases clipped from V and 4 bases from J, the junction kept 7 bases outside the gene matches. CDR3 sequence reads: CASGSARDRNQPQHF. The CDR3 nucleotides read TGTGCTAGTGGTTCGGCCCGGGACAGAAATCAGCCCCAGCATTTT.

V is TRBV5-4 and J is TRBJ1-1; TRBD1 is a possible D gene (5 bases). Germline V lookup: CDR1 SGHNT, CDR2 YYREEE (reference sequence). The V end lost 0 bases, the J end lost 11 bases, and 14 bases lay between the germline ends. CDR3 size: 13 residues. CDR3 bases: TGTGCCAGCAGCTTGGAAACAGGCCATGGGGCTTTCTTT. This encodes CASSLETGHGAFF.

V is TRBV6-1 and J is TRBJ2-7; perhaps TRBD2 as D (6 bases). This CDR3 has 11 residues. V was clipped by 2 bases and J by 8 bases, with 7 bases between them. Germline CDR1 and CDR2: MNHNS and SASEGT. The CDR3 region is CASSEREQQYF. The CDR3 coding sequence is TGTGCCAGCAGTGAACGGGAGCAGCAGTACTTC.

The rearrangement links TRBV5-1 to TRBJ1-1; a possible D gene is TRBD1 (5 bases). The CDR3 has 15 amino acids. The V end was cut by 1 base, the J end by 1 base, with 11 bases between. CDR1 and CDR2 (germline): SGHRS, YFSETQ. The CDR3 here is CASSLFGGSNTEAFF. Written as DNA, the CDR3 is TGCGCCAGCAGCTTGTTCGGGGGATCGAACACTGAAGCTTTCTTT.

The CDR3 region has the DNA TGTGCCAGCTCATTGACACCTACAACAGATACGCAGTATTTT. This gives the protein CASSLTPTTDTQYF. The gene calls are TRBV18 and TRBJ2-3; unclear D gene. The CDR3 runs 14 residues. Trimming removed 5 bases at V and 3 bases at J, with 12 bases between. Germline CDR1 KGHSH, CDR2 LQKENI. Drawing the rest from reference TRBV18 and TRBJ2-3, the complete variable domain is NAGVMQNPRHLVRRRGQEARLRCSPMKGHSHVYWYRQLPEEGLKFMVYLQKENIIDESGMPKERFSAEFPKEGPSILRIQQVVRGDSAAYFCASSLTPTTDTQYFGPGTRLTVL.

The chain carries TRBV9 and TRBJ1-1, with D uncertain. The CDR3 consists of 14 residues. Germline loops: CDR1 SGDLS, CDR2 YYNGEE. V was cut by 1 base and J by 0 bases, with 7 bases left in between. The CDR3 protein is CASSVIEMNTEAFF. CDR3 nucleotides: TGTGCCAGCAGCGTAATCGAGATGAACACTGAAGCTTTCTTT.

The gene calls are TRBV7-3 and TRBJ2-1, with 7 bases that match TRBD1. Germline-derived CDR1 and CDR2 are SGHTA and FQGTGA. V was pared by 5 bases and J by 9 bases, with 7 bases of the junction left unmatched. This CDR3 region has 13 residues. The chain's CDR3 is CASSTGARSEQFF. The CDR3 coding sequence is TGTGCCAGCAGCACAGGGGCCCGCAGTGAGCAGTTCTTC.

The chain employs TRBV21-1 and TRBJ2-5; no DNA check was done on the table's D call, TRBD1. TRBV21-1 is deemed a pseudogene. The CDR3 spans 14 residues. CDR3 nucleotide sequence: TGTGCCAGCAGCAATGAACAGGGGCGACGGACCCAGTACTTC. Protein sequence: CASSNEQGRRTQYF.

The genes are TRBV7-3 and TRBJ2-1, with TRBD2 matching 10 bases. With V trimmed by 1 base and J by 9 bases, 6 bases remained unmatched. Germline V gene data show CDR1 as SGHTA and CDR2 as FQGTGA. The CDR3 sequence is 15 residues long. In DNA form, the CDR3 reads TGTGCCAGCAGCTTAAGGGGACTAGCGACGGGTGAGCAGTTCTTC. Translating it yields CASSLRGLATGEQFF. Supplemented by reference TRBV7-3 and TRBJ2-1, the full variable domain reads GAGVSQTPSNKVTEKGKYVELRCDPISGHTALYWYRQSLGQGPEFLIYFQGTGAADDSGLPNDRFFAVRPEGSVSTLKIQRTERGDSAVYLCASSLRGLATGEQFFGPGTRLTVL.

This chain's CDR3 is CAWDRVGNTIYF. DNA for the CDR3: TGTGCCTGGGACAGGGTTGGAAACACCATATATTTT. The genes are TRBV30 and TRBJ1-3; 7 bases match TRBD1. Germline V gives CDR1 GTSNPN, CDR2 SVGIG (reference sequence). This CDR3 spans 12 amino acids. The ends lost 5 bases at V and 3 bases at J; junction bases unmatched: 1.

The chain combines TRBV7-2 with TRBJ2-2; D unresolved. Looked up from germline, CDR1 is SGHTA and CDR2 is FQGNSA. The V end was cut by 2 bases, the J end by 4 bases, with 8 bases between. CDR3 size: 14 residues. CDR3 sequence (DNA): TGTGCCAGCAGCTTATTCGCGGTCACCGGGGAGCTGTTTTTT. Translated: CASSLFAVTGELFF.

This rearrangement joins TRBV5-1 to TRBJ2-2; 7 bases line up with TRBD1. The V gene's germline CDR1 is SGHRS and CDR2 YFSETQ. The CDR3 sequence is 15 residues long. V trimming: 2 bases; J trimming: 5 bases; junction bases outside the gene matches: 6. This chain's CDR3 is CASSFRGRGTGELFF. The CDR3, as DNA: TGCGCCAGCAGCTTTAGGGGGCGTGGAACCGGGGAGCTGTTTTTT.

The rearrangement uses TRBV9 and TRBJ2-5, with D maybe TRBD1 (6 bases). The length of the CDR3 is 16 residues. Germline values: CDR1 SGDLS, CDR2 YYNGEE. Trimming removed 0 bases at V and 5 bases at J, with 17 bases between. The CDR3 coding sequence is TGTGCCAGCAGCGTAGTAGGGGGATCGGCAATGGAGACCCAGTACTTC. Translated, it gives CASSVVGGSAMETQYF.

This clone has a count of ten or more. V and J are TRBV10-3 and TRBJ2-7; 9 bases map to TRBD1. CDR3 length: 15 amino acids. With 5 bases clipped from V and 1 base from J, the junction kept 6 bases outside the gene matches. Germline CDR1 is ENHRY and CDR2 is SYGVKD. The CDR3 is CAISSGTGYSYEQYF. The CDR3 bases are TGTGCCATCAGTTCCGGGACAGGGTATTCCTACGAGCAGTACTTC.

This clone was seen ten or more times. The V and J genes are TRBV6-5 and TRBJ2-1; 7 bases map to TRBD1. The CDR3 length is 13 residues. With V trimmed by 5 bases and J by 8 bases, 6 bases remained unmatched. The germline CDR1 and CDR2 sequences are MNHEY and SVGAGI. As DNA, the CDR3 is TGTGCCAGCAGTACGACAGGGTGGGATGAGCAGTTCTTC. Translation: CASSTTGWDEQFF.

The V gene is TRBV7-9, the J gene TRBJ2-3; TRBD1 matches 8 bases. V shed 7 bases, J shed 4 bases, and the junction held 4 bases outside the gene matches. Germline CDR1 is SEHNR and CDR2 is FQNEAQ (reference sequence). The CDR3 has 13 residues. The CDR3 protein is CASNDRGPDTQYF. CDR3 sequence (DNA): TGTGCCAGCAATGACAGGGGACCAGATACGCAGTATTTT.

The genes are TRBV20-1 and TRBJ2-7; 8 bases line up with TRBD2. J was trimmed by 4 bases and V by 3 bases; bases with no gene match: 11. Germline CDR1 DFQATT, CDR2 SNEGSKA (reference sequence). The CDR3 runs 15 residues. CDR3 nucleotide sequence: TGCAGTGCTAGTGGTGGGCGGGGGGACCCTTACGAGCAGTACTTC. This sequence encodes CSASGGRGDPYEQYF.

The chain employs TRBV2 and TRBJ1-2; 8 nucleotides align to TRBD1. Trimming removed 3 bases from V and 6 bases from J; junction bases left unmatched: 9. Germline V gene lookup returns CDR1 SNHLY and CDR2 FYNNEI. The CDR3 spans 15 residues. The CDR3 nucleotides are TGTGCCAGCAGTGATTACGGGACAGGTCTTAATGGCTACACCTTC. As protein: CASSDYGTGLNGYTF.

The chain is built from TRBV6-2 or TRBV6-3 and TRBJ2-5, with 9 bases matching TRBD2. Trimming cost V 2 bases and J 1 base; bases outside gene matches: 11. CDR3 length: 18 amino acids. Per the germline V gene, CDR1 is MNHEY and CDR2 is SVGEGT. The CDR3 DNA sequence: TGTGCCAGCAGTTACAGTAGGCTAGCGGGGTCGATCCAAGAGACCCAGTACTTC. Protein sequence: CASSYSRLAGSIQETQYF.

J is TRBJ1-4 and V is TRBV9; TRBD1 matches at 9 bases. Trimming cost V 4 bases and J 5 bases; bases outside gene matches: 6. CDR1 is SGDLS, CDR2 YYNGEE, per germline. This CDR3 comprises 15 residues. CDR3 in amino acids: CASSTGTGRNEKLFF. The CDR3 nucleotides are TGTGCCAGCAGCACCGGGACAGGGAGGAATGAAAAACTGTTTTTT.

This chain links TRBV5-1 with TRBJ2-5, with a weak D call TRBD1 (5 bases). The CDR3 loop spans 14 amino acids. V was clipped by 0 bases and J by 5 bases, with 11 bases between them. Germline V CDR1 and CDR2: SGHRS, YFSETQ. The CDR3 DNA follows: TGCGCCAGCAGCTTGGGCAGGGCGCGGGAGACCCAGTACTTC. Amino acid sequence: CASSLGRARETQYF. Looking up the rest from reference TRBV5-1 and TRBJ2-5 gives the full variable domain: KAGVTQTPRYLIKTRGQQVTLSCSPISGHRSVSWYQQTPGQGLQFLFEYFSETQRNKGNFPGRFSGRQFSNSRSEMNVSTLELGDSALYLCASSLGRARETQYFGPGTRLLVL.

V is TRBV9 and J is TRBJ2-5; 9 nucleotides agree with TRBD2. Germline V lookup: CDR1 SGDLS, CDR2 YYNGEE. The CDR3 is 17 amino acids. Trimming at V came to 0 bases and at J to 5 bases, leaving 11 bases not matched to a gene. CDR3 in amino acids: CASSVEGRGGASETQYF. The CDR3, as DNA: TGTGCCAGCAGCGTAGAGGGGCGCGGGGGGGCCTCGGAGACCCAGTACTTC.

The genes are TRBV7-9 and TRBJ1-5, with D possibly matching TRBD1 (5 bases). Looked up from germline, CDR1 is SEHNR and CDR2 is FQNEAQ (reference sequence). V lost 5 bases to trimming and J lost 2 bases, with 13 bases between them. The CDR3 spans 15 residues. The CDR3 loop is CASSPGEGGNQPQHF. For the CDR3, the DNA is TGTGCCAGCAGCCCGGGGGAGGGTGGCAATCAGCCCCAGCATTTT.

The chain links TRBV6-5 to TRBJ1-1, with D perhaps TRBD1 (5 bases). CDR1 and CDR2 (germline): MNHEY, SVGAGI. Between the trimmed V and J ends, which lost 0 bases and 5 bases, there was a span of 10 bases. This CDR3 comprises 14 residues. The CDR3, as DNA: TGTGCCAGCAGTTACTCGGGGGGAGGGACTGAAGCTTTCTTT. It codes for CASSYSGGGTEAFF.

V is TRBV7-8 and J is TRBJ2-7; 16 bases are a match to TRBD2. Germline V lookup: CDR1 SGHVS, CDR2 FQNEAQ. V was clipped by 6 bases and J by 0 bases; unmatched bases: 8. CDR3 length: 18 residues. CDR3: CASSGTSGGAPFSYEQYF. The CDR3 coding sequence is TGTGCCAGCAGTGGGACTAGCGGGGGGGCCCCCTTCTCCTACGAGCAGTACTTC.

The chain uses TRBV6-5 and TRBJ1-5; 8 nucleotides match TRBD1. Per germline, CDR1 MNHEY and CDR2 SVGAGI. After removal of 6 bases from V and 6 bases from J, the junction contained 10 bases not matched to a gene. The CDR3 has 15 residues. The CDR3 sequence: CASRPTGGRGQPQHF. The CDR3 DNA sequence: TGTGCCAGCAGGCCTACAGGGGGTCGGGGTCAGCCCCAGCATTTT.